This T cell receptor beta chain was recovered during a study of blood T cells in healthy people across ages. The overall study: T cells yielded about one barcoded beta molecule per two cells through template switching. General observations from the study: PBMCs went unsorted, and a conclusive naive versus antigen-experienced comparison was therefore prevented. Lack of knowledge of donor CMV status possibly confounded expanded clonotype changes.

There were at least 5.5 micrograms of total RNA extracted from every sample. The V and J ends lost 2 bases and 8 bases respectively, with 12 bases between them. The CDR3 sequence is 13 residues long. PCR was performed a second time for 7 to 11 cycles using a sample-barcoded 5' primer and a J-beta primer mix. TCRdb re-called the 5' RACE reads with MiXCR, one entry per CDR3 protein. The sample carries 1.5 million to 2 million distinct CDR3 sequences, roughly two fifths recorded once. With respect to this clonotype: Its specificity is unknown.

This receptor was identified in a human donor in good health. The chain combines TRBV12-3 or TRBV12-4 with TRBJ1-2; D unclear. Sequencing was done on a sample of blood. Here the CDR3 reads CASSLRTDRGYTF. The CDR3 DNA reads TGTGCCAGCAGTTTAAGGACGGATAGGGGCTACACCTTC.